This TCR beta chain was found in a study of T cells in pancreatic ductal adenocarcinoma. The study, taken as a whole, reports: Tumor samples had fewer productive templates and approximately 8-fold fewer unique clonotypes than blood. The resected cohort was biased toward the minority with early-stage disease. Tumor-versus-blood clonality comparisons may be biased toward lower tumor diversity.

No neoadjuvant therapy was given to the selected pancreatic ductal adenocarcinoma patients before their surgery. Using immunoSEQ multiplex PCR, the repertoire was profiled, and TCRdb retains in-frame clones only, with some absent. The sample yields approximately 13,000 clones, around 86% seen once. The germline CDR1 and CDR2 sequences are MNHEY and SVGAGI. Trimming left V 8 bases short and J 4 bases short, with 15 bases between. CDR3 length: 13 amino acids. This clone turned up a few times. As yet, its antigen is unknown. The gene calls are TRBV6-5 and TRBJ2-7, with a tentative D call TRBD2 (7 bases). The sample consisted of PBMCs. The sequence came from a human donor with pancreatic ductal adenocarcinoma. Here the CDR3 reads CASGRGGFYEQYF. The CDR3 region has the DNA TGTGCCAGCGGGAGGGGGGGTTTTTACGAGCAGTACTTC.